This T cell receptor (beta chain) emerged from a study of identical twins (dated by TCRdb to between 2015 and 2016). Background on the whole study: TCR alpha and beta repertoires from monozygotic twins, unrelated adults of various ages and cord blood were deep-sequenced to test whether fetal clonotypes persist. To rule out contamination, the twin experiments were replicated at different times with different library preparation protocols. Paper-wide results and their limitations: Compared with coincidental sharing between unrelated individuals, an excess of low generation-probability sequences was observed among out-of-frame TCR alpha sequences shared between twins. Fewer insertions were carried by abundant cord blood beta clonotypes; a weaker similar trend was observed in young adult naive repertoires, while no such trend was observed in memory repertoires. Out-of-frame TCR alpha sharing in monozygotic twins was systematically underestimated by recombination models, whereas sharing between unrelated individuals was in agreement with the recombination models. A weaker excess of twin sharing was found in beta out-of-frame sequences because the signal-to-noise ratio was lowered by fewer shared sequences. Zero-insertion analyses could be partly confounded by invariant T cells such as MAIT and iNKT, though diverse VJ usage argued against such confounding for most clonotypes. Because the same donors could not be followed over many years, the conclusions depended on cross-sectional statistical analysis.

The germline V gene (reference sequence) gives CDR1 as DFQATT and CDR2 as SNEGSKA. The CDR3 sequence holds 12 residues, the cysteine and phenylalanine included. Just CDR3 DNA is preserved here, 36 bases in frame from base 1. The V and J ends are trimmed by 7 bases and 7 bases, leaving 16 bases between them. This clonotype is judged medium-sized (0.01 to 0.1%). Its antigen remains undetermined. No base quality information exists; no much larger clone differs at one position. Every donor in the study was a healthy Caucasian. The twin cohort comprised three pairs of female monozygotic twins, all aged roughly 18 to 29 years. Positive isolation kits from Invitrogen were used to isolate CD4+ and CD8+ T cell populations. Preparation of the library involved 5' RACE. Sequenced on an Illumina HiSeq 2000. Template switching added a universal primer binding site, and the final cDNA carried a unique molecular identifier that allowed TCR cDNA molecules to be counted accurately. Specific primers in the conserved constant-segment region were used to synthesize first-strand cDNA for TCR alpha and beta chains. Each cDNA library was double barcoded, with a SMART-Mk sample barcode plus Illumina barcodes, to control for contamination. Two successive PCR steps introduced TruSeq adapter sequences along with Illumina sample barcodes. The TCR alpha and beta cDNA libraries were sequenced on the Illumina HiSeq platform using custom primers. As for the authors' bioinformatics: MiGEC was used to process raw reads and extract unique molecular identifiers, and MiXCR was used to find CDR3 positions. For each individual, recombination models were inferred using an EM algorithm with the repgenHMM and IGoR tools. The analysis of shared clonotypes was done with the tcR package in R, with sharing normalized by the product of cloneset sizes. To study raw recombination free of thymic and clonal selection effects, out-of-frame nonproductive sequences were analyzed. TCRdb ran its own pipeline on the public reads, namely fastp trimming at Q25 and MiXCR clone calling, and kept in-frame beta chains. Duplicate CDR3 protein sequences are folded into a single record with the most common DNA and genes. The authors' filters were not applied to this entry. For this sample there are roughly 280,000 distinct CDR3 sequences; roughly 9.8% appear just once. The biggest ten clones account for approximately 6.6% of the sample.

The data also belong to a second study, concerning yellow fever vaccine responses in identical twins. The second source states: According to the authors, the vaccine-induced T cell response in identical twins seemed to be partly convergent and partly specific to each individual. In the study, vaccine-responding T cell clones were precisely tracked in identical twins.

The chain uses TRBV20-1 and TRBJ2-5; the D region possibly corresponds to TRBD2 (5 bases align). Sequenced: CD8+ T cells sorted from blood. This clonotype was obtained from a woman aged 18-29 years in good health. At the DNA level, the sequence is TGCAGTGTAACTAGTGGCGAGGTGACCCAGTACTTC. This yields the protein CSVTSGEVTQYF.